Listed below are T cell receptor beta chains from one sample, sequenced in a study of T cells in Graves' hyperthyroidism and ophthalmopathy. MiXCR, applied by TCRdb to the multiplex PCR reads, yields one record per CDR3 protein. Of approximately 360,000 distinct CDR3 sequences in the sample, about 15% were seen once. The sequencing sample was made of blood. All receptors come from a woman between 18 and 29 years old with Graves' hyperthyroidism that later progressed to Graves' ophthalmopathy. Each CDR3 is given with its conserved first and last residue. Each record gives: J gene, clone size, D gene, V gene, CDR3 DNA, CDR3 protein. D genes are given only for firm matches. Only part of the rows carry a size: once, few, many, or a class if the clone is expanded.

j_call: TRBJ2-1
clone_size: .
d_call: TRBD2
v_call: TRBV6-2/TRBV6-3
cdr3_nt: TGTGCCAGCAGTTTAGCGGGAGGGGGCAGACACAATGAGCAGTTCTTC
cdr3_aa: CASSLAGGGRHNEQFF

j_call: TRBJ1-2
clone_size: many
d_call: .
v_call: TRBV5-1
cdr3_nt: TGCGCCAGCAGCTTGGATCAGGAGAACTATGGCTACACCTTC
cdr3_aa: CASSLDQENYGYTF

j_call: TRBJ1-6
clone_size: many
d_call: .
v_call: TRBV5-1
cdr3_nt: TGCGCCAGCAGCTTGGCAGGGCCGGAGAATTCACCCCTCCACTTT
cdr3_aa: CASSLAGPENSPLHF

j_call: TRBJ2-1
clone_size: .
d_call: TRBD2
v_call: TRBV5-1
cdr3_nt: TGCGCCAGCAGCTTGGCTATGACTAGCGGGATAAGGTCCTACAATGAGCAGTTCTTC
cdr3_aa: CASSLAMTSGIRSYNEQFF

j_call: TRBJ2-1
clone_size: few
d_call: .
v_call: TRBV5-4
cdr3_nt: TGTGCCAGCAGCTTGGAGAGGGAGATGGCCTACAATGAGCAGTTCTTC
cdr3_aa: CASSLEREMAYNEQFF

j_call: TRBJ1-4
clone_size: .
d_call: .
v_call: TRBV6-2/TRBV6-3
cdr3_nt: TGTGCCAGCCGGTTTACCGCCGGGACTGGCCTTGAAAAACTGTTTTTT
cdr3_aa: CASRFTAGTGLEKLFF

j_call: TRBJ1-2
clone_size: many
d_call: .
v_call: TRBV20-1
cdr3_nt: TGCAGTGCTAAGGGCCAATCTGGCTACACCTTC
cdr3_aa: CSAKGQSGYTF

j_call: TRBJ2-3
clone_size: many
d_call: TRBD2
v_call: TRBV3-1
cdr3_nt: TGTGCCAGCAGCCTCGGGACTAAGACCCAGTATTTT
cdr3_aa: CASSLGTKTQYF

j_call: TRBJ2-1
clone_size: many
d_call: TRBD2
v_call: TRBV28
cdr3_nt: TGTGCCAGCAGTTTAGGCCGGACTAGCGGGAATAAAGGGTCCTCCTACAATGAGCAGTTCTTC
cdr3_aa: CASSLGRTSGNKGSSYNEQFF

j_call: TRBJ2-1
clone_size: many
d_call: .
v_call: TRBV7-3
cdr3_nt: TGTGCCAGCAGCCCAGATCAGGGAAGGAATGAGCAGTTCTTC
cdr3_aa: CASSPDQGRNEQFF

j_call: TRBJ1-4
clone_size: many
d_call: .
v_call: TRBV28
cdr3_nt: TGTGCCAGCAGTTTTGTGGGTCTCACACTGGGAAAACTGTTTTTT
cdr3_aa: CASSFVGLTLGKLFF

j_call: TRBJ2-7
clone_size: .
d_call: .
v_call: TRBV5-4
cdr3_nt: TGTGCCAGCAGCCCCGGAAGTCGGGGTACCTACGAGCAGTACTTC
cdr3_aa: CASSPGSRGTYEQYF

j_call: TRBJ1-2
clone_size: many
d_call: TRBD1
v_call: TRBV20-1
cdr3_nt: TGCAGTGCTAGCACCGGGACAGGGTATGGCTACACCTTC
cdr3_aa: CSASTGTGYGYTF

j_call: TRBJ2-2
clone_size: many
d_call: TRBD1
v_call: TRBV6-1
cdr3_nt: TGTGCCAGCCTGACAGGGGACACCGGGGAGCTGTTTTTT
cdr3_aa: CASLTGDTGELFF

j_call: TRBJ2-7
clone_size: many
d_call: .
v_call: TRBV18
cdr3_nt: TGTGCCAGCTCACCACAAGACTCCTACGAGCAGTACTTC
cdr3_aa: CASSPQDSYEQYF

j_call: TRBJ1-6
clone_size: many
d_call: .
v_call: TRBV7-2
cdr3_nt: TGTGCCAGCAGCTTTCGGACGGGGGGGTTTAAGCATTCACCCCTCCACTTT
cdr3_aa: CASSFRTGGFKHSPLHF

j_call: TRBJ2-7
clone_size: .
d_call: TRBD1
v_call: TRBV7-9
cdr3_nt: TGTGCCAGCAGCAAGGGACAGAGGATACCCGAGCAGTACTTC
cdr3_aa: CASSKGQRIPEQYF

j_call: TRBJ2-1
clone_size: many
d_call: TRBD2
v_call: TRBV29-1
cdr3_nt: TGCAGCGTTGGTCGGGAGGGCCAGTACAATGAGCAGTTCTTC
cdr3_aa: CSVGREGQYNEQFF

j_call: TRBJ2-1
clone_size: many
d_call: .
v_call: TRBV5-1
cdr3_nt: TGCGCCAGCAGCTTAGGGACGGGCTCCTACAATGAGCAGTTCTTC
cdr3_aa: CASSLGTGSYNEQFF

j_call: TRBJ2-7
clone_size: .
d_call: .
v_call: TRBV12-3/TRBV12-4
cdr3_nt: TGTGCCAGCAGTGCTCTAACGTCGGGCGAGCAGTACTTC
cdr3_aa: CASSALTSGEQYF

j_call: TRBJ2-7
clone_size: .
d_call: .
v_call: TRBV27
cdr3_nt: TGTGCCAGCAGTTTAAGAGAGACTGGCTCCTACGAGCAGTACTTC
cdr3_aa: CASSLRETGSYEQYF

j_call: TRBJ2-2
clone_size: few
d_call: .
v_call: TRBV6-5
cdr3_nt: TGTGCCAGCAGTTACTCATCGGACACCGGGGAGCTGTTTTTT
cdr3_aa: CASSYSSDTGELFF

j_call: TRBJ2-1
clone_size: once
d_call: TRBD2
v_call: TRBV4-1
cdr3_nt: TGCGCCAGCAGCCAGGTGACTAGCGACTACAATGAGCAGTTCTTC
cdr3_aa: CASSQVTSDYNEQFF

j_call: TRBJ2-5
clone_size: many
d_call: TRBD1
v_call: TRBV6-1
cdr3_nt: TGTGCCAGCAGTGAAGACTATACTGGGACAGGGGGCAGAGAGACCCAGTACTTC
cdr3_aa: CASSEDYTGTGGRETQYF